A single sample is the source of the 20 T cell receptor beta chains below, sequenced in a study of cytomegalovirus exposure and HLA in healthy donors. The PCR contained 60 Vbeta and 13 Jbeta primers. The data were produced by immunoSEQ multiplex PCR, yet TCRdb's version contains in-frame clones alone and is incomplete. The table has about 210,000 clones, roughly 86% seen once. The sample comprised PBMCs. The origin of the receptors is a man in his forties or fifties in good health and CMV-seropositive.

The V call is TRBV7-3, the J call TRBJ1-2, with 7 bases identical to TRBD1. V was clipped by 5 bases and J by 7 bases; unmatched bases: 10. The CDR3 totals 14 residues. Germline V gene lookup returns CDR1 SGHTA and CDR2 FQGTGA. In DNA, the CDR3 is TGTGCCAGCAGCCTCAATGAGGGGGCAGCTGGCTACACCTTC. As protein: CASSLNEGAAGYTF. The variable domain in full, completed from reference TRBV7-3 and TRBJ1-2, reads GAGVSQTPSNKVTEKGKYVELRCDPISGHTALYWYRQSLGQGPEFLIYFQGTGAADDSGLPNDRFFAVRPEGSVSTLKIQRTERGDSAVYLCASSLNEGAAGYTFGSGTRLTVV.

V gene TRBV29-1 combines with J gene TRBJ2-1; tentative D call: TRBD2 (5 bases). With 3 bases removed from V and 0 bases from J, the gap between germline ends came to 6 bases. This CDR3 spans 13 amino acids. The germline CDR1 and CDR2 sequences are SQVTM and ANQGSEA. CDR3 sequence (DNA): TGCAGCGTTGAGGGGAGCTCCTACAATGAGCAGTTCTTC. Protein product: CSVEGSSYNEQFF.

This chain joins TRBV7-6 and TRBJ1-5, with TRBD1 matching over 8 bases. J lost 7 bases, V lost 0 bases, and 14 bases had no gene match. Germline V lookup: CDR1 SGHVS, CDR2 FNYEAQ. This CDR3 spans 18 amino acids. The CDR3: CASSLAGGQVIRRQPQHF. The CDR3 coding sequence is TGTGCCAGCAGCTTAGCGGGGGGACAGGTTATTCGGAGGCAGCCCCAGCATTTT.

The rearrangement uses TRBV4-1 and TRBJ1-4; no definite D call. Trimming took off 0 bases at V and 0 bases at J, with 14 bases between the two ends. Germline values: CDR1 MGHRA, CDR2 YSYEKL. The CDR3 sequence is 18 residues long. CDR3 coding DNA: TGCGCCAGCAGCCAAGAGCGAAGGGAGGGTGCAACTAATGAAAAACTGTTTTTT. Translation gives CASSQERREGATNEKLFF.

The chain combines TRBV7-9 with TRBJ1-4; 7 bases agree with TRBD1. In germline, CDR1 is SEHNR, CDR2 FQNEAQ (reference sequence). There are 15 residues in the CDR3. The V segment lost 3 bases and the J segment 3 bases; nucleotides outside the gene matches: 4. CDR3 sequence (DNA): TGTGCCAGCAGCTTGCGACAGGGAGCTAATGAAAAACTGTTTTTT. As protein: CASSLRQGANEKLFF.

This clone was counted between two and nine times. The identical CDR3 is also encoded by other nucleotide sequences in the sample. The chain joins TRBV5-4 to TRBJ2-3; 8 nucleotides align to TRBD2. CDR1 is SGHNT, CDR2 YYREEE, per germline (reference sequence). The V and J ends lost 1 base and 2 bases, in that order; junction bases with no gene match: 3. The CDR3 contains 15 residues. CDR3 coding DNA: TGTGCCAGCAGCTTGACTAGCGGATACACAGATACGCAGTATTTT. Its translation is CASSLTSGYTDTQYF. Together with reference TRBV5-4 and TRBJ2-3, the CDR3 gives the full variable domain: ETGVTQSPTHLIKTRGQQVTLRCSSQSGHNTVSWYQQALGQGPQFIFQYYREEENGRGNFPPRFSGLQFPNYSSELNVNALELDDSALYLCASSLTSGYTDTQYFGPGTRLTVL.

The CDR3 reads CASRMTSGGTDTQYF. The CDR3 DNA reads TGTGCCAGCAGAATGACTAGCGGGGGTACAGATACGCAGTATTTT. The V gene is TRBV6-4, the J gene TRBJ2-3, with 12 bases aligning to TRBD2. The CDR3 is 15 residues long. The germline V gene has CDR1 MRHNA and CDR2 SNTAGT. V lost 6 bases to trimming and J lost 3 bases; unmatched junction nucleotides: 4.

The chain joins TRBV6-5 to TRBJ1-1, with 10 positions matching TRBD1. Germline CDR1 and CDR2: MNHEY and SVGAGI. The CDR3 contains 16 residues. V lost 0 bases, J lost 5 bases, and 6 bases stayed unmatched. This chain's CDR3 is CASSYSGQGFETEAFF. CDR3 DNA sequence: TGTGCCAGCAGTTACTCGGGACAGGGGTTTGAAACTGAAGCTTTCTTT.

The chain couples TRBV6-1 to TRBJ1-2; TRBD1 might be the D (6 bases). CDR3 length equals 14 residues. Germline-derived CDR1 and CDR2 are MNHNS and SASEGT. The ends were cut back, 7 bases at V and 0 bases at J, with 12 bases in the middle. The CDR3 coding sequence is TGTGCCAGCAACCCGGACAGTACTAACTATGGCTACACCTTC. It specifies CASNPDSTNYGYTF.

The chain uses TRBV10-1 and TRBJ1-5; D ambiguous. With 11 bases removed from V and 1 base from J, the gap between germline ends came to 12 bases. This CDR3 comprises 13 residues. CDR1 is WNHNN and CDR2 is SYGVQD in the germline V gene (reference sequence). The CDR3, as DNA: TGCGCCGCTGGGAGGAGGAGCAATCAGCCCCAGCATTTT. Protein sequence: CAAGRRSNQPQHF.

The gene calls are TRBV2 and TRBJ2-5, with unresolved D. CDR1 and CDR2 from the germline V gene are SNHLY and FYNNEI. CDR3 size: 11 residues. V lost 8 bases to trimming and J lost 5 bases, with 9 bases between them. The CDR3 reads CASGLGETQYF. In DNA, the CDR3 is TGTGCCAGCGGGCTGGGCGAGACCCAGTACTTC. The full variable domain, rest sourced from reference TRBV2 and TRBJ2-5, is EPEVTQTPSHQVTQMGQEVILRCVPISNHLYFYWYRQILGQKVEFLVSFYNNEISEKSEIFDDQFSVERPDGSNFTLKIRSTKLEDSAMYFCASGLGETQYFGPGTRLLVL.

The chain is built from TRBV5-4 and TRBJ2-7; possible D gene TRBD1, 8 bases. Looked up from germline, CDR1 is SGHNT and CDR2 is YYREEE (reference sequence). Deletions cut 0 bases from V and 6 bases from J, with 22 bases between. CDR3 length: 17 amino acids. The CDR3 nucleotides are TGTGCCAGCAGCTTGGCCGGGCGGGGGACAGGCGGGTTCGAGCAGTACTTC. The encoded protein is CASSLAGRGTGGFEQYF.

V is TRBV11-1 and J is TRBJ1-2; TRBD1 agrees at 11 bases. There are 15 residues in the CDR3. Germline-derived CDR1 and CDR2 are SGHAT and FQDESV (reference sequence). The J segment lost 4 bases and the V segment lost 5 bases, leaving 6 bases of the junction unmatched. The CDR3: CASSPGQGAGYGYTF. CDR3 sequence (DNA): TGTGCCAGCAGCCCCGGACAGGGGGCTGGCTATGGCTACACCTTC.

V usage is TRBV27 and J usage is TRBJ2-7; weak D call: TRBD1 (5 bases). This CDR3 region has 11 residues. Germline V lookup: CDR1 MNHEY, CDR2 SMNVEV (reference sequence). Trimming took 6 bases from V and 6 from J, leaving 9 bases between them. The CDR3 reads CASRGLGEQYF. The CDR3 DNA reads TGTGCCAGCAGGGGGCTGGGCGAGCAGTACTTC.

J is TRBJ2-3 and V is TRBV6-1; 8 positions match TRBD2. The V and J ends lost 0 bases and 14 bases, in that order; junction bases with no gene match: 13. Germline V gene data show CDR1 as MNHNS and CDR2 as SASEGT. This CDR3 has 15 amino acids. CDR3 bases: TGTGCCAGCAGTGAAGCGCTCGGGGGGGGACGGCAAGCGTATTTT. It codes for CASSEALGGGRQAYF.

This clone was seen once. This chain uses TRBV6-1 with TRBJ2-7; TRBD2 matches 7 bases. This CDR3 region has 13 residues. Germline CDR1 reads MNHNS; CDR2 reads SASEGT. Unmatched junction bases numbered 4, after V lost 5 bases and J lost 3 bases. The CDR3 DNA is TGTGCCAGCAGTCCGACTAGCAACTACGAGCAGTACTTC. The encoded protein is CASSPTSNYEQYF.

This clone was counted a few times. The genes are TRBV20-1 and TRBJ2-7; D not certain. The CDR3 length is 11 residues. Germline CDR1 and CDR2: DFQATT and SNEGSKA (reference sequence). Trimming stripped 6 bases from V and 8 bases from J, with 14 bases between. CDR3 loop: CSATPTFQQYF. DNA of the CDR3: TGCAGTGCCACGCCTACTTTTCAGCAGTACTTC.

The V and J genes are TRBV23-1 and TRBJ2-7; 9 bases are shared with TRBD1. TRBV23-1 is sorted into the ORF group, with uncertain function. V gave up 2 bases and J gave up 2 bases; unmatched junction bases: 13. The CDR3 consists of 18 residues. CDR3 nucleotide sequence: TGCGCCAGCAGTCAACCAACGCCCTACAGGGGGCTAACCTACGAGCAGTACTTC. This translates into CASSQPTPYRGLTYEQYF.

This clone was counted a single time. The chain uses TRBV5-4 and TRBJ2-5; 9 bases line up with TRBD1. V trimming: 4 bases; J trimming: 5 bases; junction bases outside the gene matches: 6. Looked up from germline, CDR1 is SGHNT and CDR2 is YYREEE (reference sequence). The CDR3 is 14 residues long. This CDR3 is CASSTDRGWETQYF. The DNA for the CDR3 is TGTGCCAGCAGCACGGACAGGGGCTGGGAGACCCAGTACTTC. The variable domain in full, completed from reference TRBV5-4 and TRBJ2-5, reads ETGVTQSPTHLIKTRGQQVTLRCSSQSGHNTVSWYQQALGQGPQFIFQYYREEENGRGNFPPRFSGLQFPNYSSELNVNALELDDSALYLCASSTDRGWETQYFGPGTRLLVL.

This chain uses TRBV7-9 with TRBJ2-5; 7 nucleotides match TRBD1. CDR1 is SEHNR, CDR2 FQNEAQ, per germline (reference sequence). This CDR3 has 14 amino acids. V trimming: 5 bases; J trimming: 7 bases; junction bases outside the gene matches: 10. DNA for the CDR3: TGTGCCAGCAGCCACAGGGGCCCAGGGGTGACCCAGTACTTC. Protein product: CASSHRGPGVTQYF.